Each of the 3 T cell receptor beta chains below was sequenced from the same sample in a study of blood T cell repertoires in COVID-19. TCRdb keeps only in-frame clones here, not all; method: immunoSEQ multiplex PCR. The data contain more than 250,000 clones, roughly 87% of them singletons. Input material: peripheral blood. The origin of the receptors is a human donor in a cohort sampled during active COVID-19.

The V call is TRBV19, the J call TRBJ1-2; 7 nucleotides agree with TRBD1. Germline assignment: CDR1 LNHDA and CDR2 SQIVND (reference sequence). V gave up 4 bases and J gave up 8 bases; unmatched junction bases: 7. The length of the CDR3 is 13 residues. The CDR3 here is CASSRDREGGYTF. The CDR3 bases are TGTGCCAGTAGTAGAGACAGGGAGGGCGGCTACACCTTC.

This chain uses TRBV9 with TRBJ2-6, with D maybe TRBD1 (7 bases). CDR3 length: 18 amino acids. Trimming left V 9 bases short and J 2 bases short, with 24 bases between. The germline gives CDR1 SGDLS, CDR2 YYNGEE. The CDR3 DNA sequence: TGTGCCATTCCAACGTTCACGGCAGGGGGGCCTGGGGCCAACGTCCTGACTTTC. Its translation: CAIPTFTAGGPGANVLTF. Looking up the rest from reference TRBV9 and TRBJ2-6 gives the full variable domain: DSGVTQTPKHLITATGQRVTLRCSPRSGDLSVYWYQQSLDQGLQFLIQYYNGEERAKGNILERFSAQQFPDLHSELNLSSLELGDSALYFCAIPTFTAGGPGANVLTFGAGSRLTVL.

This sequence joins TRBV4-3 and TRBJ1-2, with D possibly being TRBD1 (6 bases). The V and J ends lost 4 bases and 3 bases respectively, with 12 bases between them. CDR1 LGHNA and CDR2 YSLEER come from the germline V gene. The CDR3 spans 14 residues. The CDR3 sequence: CASSLGQKDYGYTF. CDR3 DNA sequence: TGCGCCAGCAGCCTCGGACAGAAAGACTATGGCTACACCTTC.